This TCR beta chain was found in a study of T cell repertoires in cytomegalovirus infection. Looking at the study overall: Shared public TCR beta signatures pointed to both CMV infection and a matching HLA type.

This clonotype turned up a few times. The antigen is not known. Germline CDR1 is SNHLY and CDR2 is FYNNEI. The CDR3 runs 13 residues. Trimming took 6 bases from V and 3 from J, leaving 12 bases between them. Broader study findings: Individuals carrying CMV plus the relevant HLA were identified by cumulative frequency of public TCR beta families. The ex vivo response was dominated by HLA-C-restricted CMV-specific TCR beta clonotypes.

TCRdb called the reads again in MiXCR, with one record for every CDR3 protein. The profile shows approximately 200,000 distinct CDR3 sequences, about 28% of them singletons. The specimen was PBMCs. The rearrangement links TRBV2 to TRBJ2-7, with a tentative D call TRBD1 (6 bases). The receptor was derived from a human donor in good health (CMV status not recorded). Some clones in this sample may be carry-over from other donors' samples. The CDR3 loop reads CASRGQPHYEQYF. In DNA form, the CDR3 reads TGTGCCAGCAGAGGACAGCCCCACTACGAGCAGTACTTC.